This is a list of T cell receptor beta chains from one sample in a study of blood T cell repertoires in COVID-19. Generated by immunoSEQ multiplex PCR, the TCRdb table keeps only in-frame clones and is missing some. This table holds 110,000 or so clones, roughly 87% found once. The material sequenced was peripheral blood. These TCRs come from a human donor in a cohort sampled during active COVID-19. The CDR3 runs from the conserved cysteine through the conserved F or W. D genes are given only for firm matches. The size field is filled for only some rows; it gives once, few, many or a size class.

TGTGCCAGCACCACCGGTGGACTGTCGAGCTCTGGAAACACCATATATTTT	CASTTGGLSSSGNTIYF	TRBV28	TRBJ1-3	.	.
TGCGCCAGCAGCCAAGATCCAGCAGGGGGCGTTTTGGAGACCCAGTACTTC	CASSQDPAGGVLETQYF	TRBV4-1	TRBJ2-5	.	TRBD1
TGTGCCAGCAGCTTGTGGGGCGGGGCGTCCTCTGGGGCCAACGTCCTGACTTTC	CASSLWGGASSGANVLTF	TRBV5-5	TRBJ2-6	once	.
TGTGCCAGCAGCCAAGAGGCGGGGGCAGGGGAAAAACTGTTTTTT	CASSQEAGAGEKLFF	TRBV4-2	TRBJ1-4	.	.
TGTGCCAGTAGTATCTCTACTGAAAAACTGTTTTTT	CASSISTEKLFF	TRBV19	TRBJ1-4	.	.
TGTGCCAGCACGAGACAGGACTCCTACGAGCAGTACTTC	CASTRQDSYEQYF	TRBV11-3	TRBJ2-7	.	.
TGTGCCAGCAGGGGGATTTACAGGGGGCAAGGAGTGGGTGAAAAACTGTTTTTT	CASRGIYRGQGVGEKLFF	TRBV27	TRBJ1-4	.	TRBD1
TGTGCCAGCAGCTTAGTGACAGGGGCCGGCTACACCTTC	CASSLVTGAGYTF	TRBV11-2	TRBJ1-2	few	TRBD1
TGTGCCAGCAGCAAGGGACACCAACAAGAGACCCAGTACTTC	CASSKGHQQETQYF	TRBV6-2/TRBV6-3	TRBJ2-5	.	.
TGCGCCAGCAGCTTGGCAATGGGGCAGGGGTACTTAGCCGAGCAGTACTTC	CASSLAMGQGYLAEQYF	TRBV5-1	TRBJ2-7	.	.
TGTGCCAGTACCCCCGGTGGGCCCGCTAATGAAAAACTGTTTTTT	CASTPGGPANEKLFF	TRBV19	TRBJ1-4	.	.
TGTGCCAGCAACATTTTGGCGCAGGGGGCAGTTGGGGCCAACGTCCTGACTTTC	CASNILAQGAVGANVLTF	TRBV5-6	TRBJ2-6	.	TRBD1
TGCGCCAGCAGCTCAACTTACAGGGGGGTCACAGATACGCAGTATTTT	CASSSTYRGVTDTQYF	TRBV5-1	TRBJ2-3	.	TRBD1
TGCAGTGTCGGACAGCCCGGGGAGCTGTTTTTT	CSVGQPGELFF	TRBV20-1	TRBJ2-2	.	.
TGCGCCAGCAGCTTGGATAGGGGGATGAGATTGAACCCTGAGCTGTTTTTT	CASSLDRGMRLNPELFF	TRBV5-1	TRBJ2-2	.	.
TGTGCCAGCAGCCTAGCAACAGGGTCAAATACGCAGTATTTT	CASSLATGSNTQYF	TRBV3-1/TRBV3-2	TRBJ2-3	.	.
TGTGCCAGTAGTATTGACAGGGGATATGGCTACACCTTC	CASSIDRGYGYTF	TRBV19	TRBJ1-2	.	TRBD1
TGCGCCAGCAGCCAAGACCCGAAGGGACTAGCGGGGAGGGATGAGCAGTTCTTC	CASSQDPKGLAGRDEQFF	TRBV4-1	TRBJ2-1	.	TRBD2
TGTGCCAGCAGCGTAGGTTGGCAAATGAACACTGAAGCTTTCTTT	CASSVGWQMNTEAFF	TRBV9	TRBJ1-1	.	.
TGCGCCAGCAGCCAAGATGGGGGGATTGGCAATCAGCCCCAGCATTTT	CASSQDGGIGNQPQHF	TRBV4-1	TRBJ1-5	.	.